These 23 T cell receptor beta chains were all obtained from the same sample, sequenced in a study of HIV-infected patients and healthy controls. Each CDR3 protein is one row after TCRdb ran MiXCR on the 5' RACE reads. The sample lists under 20,000 distinct CDR3 sequences, over 15% occurring once. Sample: CD8+ T cells from blood. The receptors here all came from a human donor in good health.

This clonotype showed up just a few times. The CDR3 loop reads CASSLNRGHQPQHF. The CDR3 nucleotides read TGTGCCAGCAGTTTAAACAGGGGGCATCAGCCCCAGCATTTT. The rearrangement uses TRBV27 and TRBJ1-5; 9 bases line up with TRBD1. CDR1 is MNHEY, CDR2 SMNVEV, per germline (reference sequence). The CDR3 has 14 residues. The ends lost 2 bases at V and 5 bases at J; junction bases unmatched: 1.

The sample holds a few counts of this clonotype. V usage is TRBV30 and J usage is TRBJ1-5, with a possible D match to TRBD1 (5 bases). Trimming took 0 bases from V and 6 from J, leaving 12 bases between them. The CDR3 length is 14 residues. Per germline, CDR1 GTSNPN and CDR2 SVGIG (reference sequence). The CDR3 here is CAWSVLGGVQPQHF. The CDR3 DNA is TGTGCCTGGAGTGTATTGGGGGGGGTTCAGCCCCAGCATTTT.

This clonotype occurred many times. This chain links TRBV5-8 with TRBJ2-7, with D uncertain. Germline V CDR1 and CDR2: SGHTS, YDEGEE. The CDR3 length is 15 residues. V was shortened by 3 bases and J by 2 bases, with 15 bases between the two germline ends. CDR3 nucleotides: TGTGCCAGCAGCTCGAGACAAAGCTTAACCTACGAGCAGTACTTC. This codes for CASSSRQSLTYEQYF.

This clonotype was picked up a small number of times. V usage is TRBV13 and J usage is TRBJ2-5; no reliable D call. Germline values: CDR1 PRHDT, CDR2 FYEKMQ (reference sequence). The CDR3 contains 13 residues. V was clipped by 0 bases and J by 5 bases, with 7 bases between them. As DNA, the CDR3 is TGTGCCAGCAGCTTAGGGACCCCCGAGACCCAGTACTTC. The encoded protein is CASSLGTPETQYF.

This clonotype was found many times. The genes are TRBV2 and TRBJ2-7; 7 bases are a match to TRBD1. The V and J ends lost 9 bases and 3 bases, in that order; junction bases with no gene match: 8. The CDR3 sequence is 13 residues long. The germline V gene has CDR1 SNHLY and CDR2 FYNNEI. In nucleotides, the CDR3 is TGTGCCAGTCTCGCCTGGGACAGCTACGAGCAGTACTTC. Amino acid sequence: CASLAWDSYEQYF.

In its sample, this clonotype was seen many times. The rearrangement uses TRBV28 and TRBJ2-7; either TRBD1 or TRBD2 may fit D (7 bases each). Germline V gene sequence: CDR1 MDHEN, CDR2 SYDVKM. The CDR3 loop spans 15 amino acids. Trimming stripped 3 bases from V and 2 bases from J, with 14 bases between. As DNA, the CDR3 is TGTGCCAGCAGTTTGGGGGGGCAGGGGGCCTACGAGCAGTACTTC. Translated: CASSLGGQGAYEQYF. The whole variable domain, filled in from reference TRBV28 and TRBJ2-7, reads DVKVTQSSRYLVKRTGEKVFLECVQDMDHENMFWYRQDPGLGLRLIYFSYDVKMKEKGDIPEGYSVSREKKERFSLILESASTNQTSMYLCASSLGGQGAYEQYFGPGTRLTVT.

This clonotype was observed at least ten times. The V gene is TRBV10-3, the J gene TRBJ2-7; 10 bases match TRBD1. CDR3 size: 19 residues. The V segment lost 2 bases and the J segment 1 base; nucleotides outside the gene matches: 14. Germline assignment: CDR1 ENHRY and CDR2 SYGVKD. The CDR3 bases are TGTGCCATCAGTGAGGATATCGGGGACAGGGGAATTTTTTCCTACGAGCAGTACTTC. Protein product: CAISEDIGDRGIFSYEQYF.

This clonotype has a handful of counts. The rearrangement uses TRBV28 and TRBJ2-7, with D perhaps matching TRBD2 (5 bases). The V end was cut by 2 bases, the J end by 4 bases, with 18 bases between. CDR1 and CDR2 from the germline V gene are MDHEN and SYDVKM. The CDR3 runs to 16 residues. The CDR3 reads CASSLDWESAVYEQYF. CDR3 DNA: TGTGCCAGCAGTTTAGACTGGGAGTCCGCTGTGTACGAGCAGTACTTC.

This chain links TRBV6-6 with TRBJ2-3, with 9 bases that match TRBD2. The germline V gene encodes CDR1 MNHNY and CDR2 SVGAGI (reference sequence). The CDR3 length is 16 residues. V lost 4 bases to trimming and J lost 3 bases; unmatched junction nucleotides: 8. As DNA, the CDR3 is TGTGCCAGCAGTTCCACTCTAGCGGGAAGAACAGATACGCAGTATTTT. Its translation is CASSSTLAGRTDTQYF.

This sequence joins TRBV6-6 and TRBJ1-2; 8 bases align to TRBD1. Germline values: CDR1 MNHNY, CDR2 SVGAGI (reference sequence). This CDR3 has 15 amino acids. With V trimmed by 4 bases and J by 4 bases, 8 bases remained unmatched. The CDR3 coding sequence is TGTGCCAGCAGTTCCCAGGGGGCGCGCGGCTATGGCTACACCTTC. This translates into CASSSQGARGYGYTF.

This clonotype was recorded at least ten times. This rearrangement joins TRBV28 to TRBJ2-1, with 9 bases fitting TRBD2. Germline-derived CDR1 and CDR2 are MDHEN and SYDVKM. The CDR3 length is 20 residues. V lost 5 bases and J lost 0; bases outside the gene matches: 17. The CDR3 loop is CASSLIMGTSYRSSYNEQFF. CDR3 DNA: TGTGCCAGCAGTCTAATAATGGGGACTAGCTATCGTAGCTCCTACAATGAGCAGTTCTTC.

This clonotype was counted many times. This chain uses TRBV7-6 with TRBJ2-3; 11 bases match TRBD2. Germline V gene lookup returns CDR1 SGHVS and CDR2 FNYEAQ. This CDR3 contains 17 residues. V trimming: 4 bases; J trimming: 7 bases; junction bases outside the gene matches: 13. CDR3 DNA sequence: TGTGCCAGCAGCTCCATAGCGGGGGGGCCTGGAGGGAATACGCAGTATTTT. Its protein is CASSSIAGGPGGNTQYF.

This clonotype was recorded many times. The genes are TRBV9 and TRBJ1-1; D is undetermined. V lost 2 bases and J lost 0, with 8 bases in between. This CDR3 has 14 residues. Germline V lookup: CDR1 SGDLS, CDR2 YYNGEE. Here the CDR3 reads CASSVTDLNTEAFF. In nucleotides, the CDR3 is TGTGCCAGCAGCGTCACAGACTTGAACACTGAAGCTTTCTTT.

This chain links TRBV29-1 with TRBJ2-1; the match to TRBD1 covers 8 bases. V was clipped by 4 bases and J by 5 bases; unmatched bases: 7. The CDR3 contains 14 residues. Germline V gene lookup returns CDR1 SQVTM and CDR2 ANQGSEA. The CDR3 protein is CSVVGTGSHNEQFF. As DNA, the CDR3 is TGCAGCGTTGTTGGGACAGGTTCCCACAATGAGCAGTTCTTC.

This clonotype appeared a few times. The CDR3 DNA is TGTGCCAGCAGCGTAGAACAGGCGAACACCGGGGAGCTGTTTTTT. Translated, it gives CASSVEQANTGELFF. The chain is built from TRBV9 and TRBJ2-2; TRBD1 might be the D (5 bases). CDR1 and CDR2 from the germline V gene are SGDLS and YYNGEE. The CDR3 extends over 15 amino acids. The germline V and J ends were trimmed by 0 bases and 0 bases, with 6 bases remaining between them.

This clonotype was recorded many times. The chain has TRBV4-3 and TRBJ2-6, with 7 bases lining up with TRBD1. CDR3 length: 17 residues. The trim removed 6 bases at V and 4 bases at J, leaving 12 bases unmatched. The V gene's germline CDR1 is LGHNA and CDR2 YSLEER. For the CDR3, the DNA is TGCGCCAGCAGTCGGGACAGCACCCAAAGGGGGGCCAACGTCCTGACTTTC. Residues: CASSRDSTQRGANVLTF.

The chain joins TRBV24-1 to TRBJ2-2, with 12 bases aligning to TRBD2. This CDR3 contains 22 residues. J gave up 0 bases and V 0 bases, and 13 bases lay outside the gene matches. Germline CDR1 KGHDR, CDR2 SFDVKD. The CDR3: CATSDLPRSTSGRFANTGELFF. In DNA, the CDR3 is TGTGCCACCAGTGATTTGCCTCGTTCGACTAGCGGGAGATTTGCGAACACCGGGGAGCTGTTTTTT.

The rearrangement joins TRBV29-1 to TRBJ1-1; tentatively, D is TRBD1 (6 bases). CDR1 is SQVTM and CDR2 is ANQGSEA in the germline V gene. The V end was cut by 7 bases, the J end by 4 bases, with 19 bases between. The CDR3 covers 14 residues. CDR3 coding DNA: TGCAGCGGGAAACAGGGAGCTAGGAGCACTGAAGCTTTCTTT. It specifies CSGKQGARSTEAFF.

V and J are TRBV7-8 and TRBJ1-2; D is undetermined. The germline gives CDR1 SGHVS, CDR2 FQNEAQ. The ends were cut back, 4 bases at V and 4 bases at J, with 16 bases in the middle. This CDR3 contains 15 residues. CDR3 coding DNA: TGTGCCAGCAGCTCCAGTGCTTCCCAGTCCTATGGCTACACCTTC. Translated, it gives CASSSSASQSYGYTF. Full variable domain (remainder filled in from reference TRBV7-8 and TRBJ1-2): GAGVSQSPRYKVAKRGQDVALRCDPISGHVSLFWYQQALGQGPEFLTYFQNEAQLDKSGLPSDRFFAERPEGSVSTLKIQRTQQEDSAVYLCASSSSASQSYGYTFGSGTRLTVV.

This clonotype has ten or more counts. The chain couples TRBV28 to TRBJ2-6; unclear D gene. Germline lookup yields CDR1 MDHEN and CDR2 SYDVKM. The V gene lost 1 base and the J gene lost 6 bases, with 7 bases spanning the gap. The CDR3 consists of 14 residues. As DNA, the CDR3 is TGTGCCAGCAGTTTATTCGAGTTGGCCAACGTCCTGACTTTC. It translates to CASSLFELANVLTF.

V usage is TRBV5-6 and J usage is TRBJ2-1; no firm D call. V was pared by 4 bases and J by 11 bases, with 19 bases between. CDR3 length: 14 amino acids. Germline lookup yields CDR1 SGHDT and CDR2 YYEEEE. The CDR3 loop is CASSPLEATDQQFF. For the CDR3, the DNA is TGTGCCAGCAGCCCGTTAGAGGCAACTGATCAGCAGTTCTTC. The full variable domain, in which reference TRBV5-6 and TRBJ2-1 provide the parts outside the CDR3, is DAGVTQSPTHLIKTRGQQVTLRCSPKSGHDTVSWYQQALGQGPQFIFQYYEEEERQRGNFPDRFSGHQFPNYSSELNVNALLLGDSALYLCASSPLEATDQQFFGPGTRLTVL.

V is TRBV7-9 and J is TRBJ2-7; TRBD1 aligns across 8 bases. CDR1 is SEHNR, CDR2 FQNEAQ, per germline (reference sequence). V gave up 5 bases and J gave up 5 bases; unmatched junction bases: 11. The CDR3 extends over 15 amino acids. The CDR3 nucleotides read TGTGCCAGCAGCACCAACAGGGGGACCGAACACGAGCAGTACTTC. Protein sequence: CASSTNRGTEHEQYF.

This clonotype has at least ten counts. J is TRBJ1-1 and V is TRBV4-2, with D unclear. This CDR3 is built from 13 residues. Germline V CDR1 and CDR2: LGHNA, YNFKEQ. Trimming left V 1 base short and J 0 bases short, with 3 bases between. The CDR3, as DNA: TGTGCCAGCAGCCAAGCCATGAACACTGAAGCTTTCTTT. This codes for CASSQAMNTEAFF.